Included here is one T cell receptor (beta chain) sequence, with context. Antigen: not known. Per germline, CDR1 SSHAT and CDR2 FNYEAQ (reference sequence). The CDR3 has 14 residues. This sample is drawn from a study of T cells expressing NK-cell markers. Findings and caveats of the study: Expanded NKG2C+ T cell clones were not confirmed as HCMV-specific. About 1.0-7.5% of CD8+ T cells in several donors belonged to dominant NKG2C+ clonotypes.

TCRdb reprocessed the 5' RACE reads and stores each CDR3 protein as one record, lacking DNA. The sample shows about 160,000 distinct CDR3 sequences, and 20% to 25% sits with its ten largest clones. The source of this sequence is a man aged 18-75 years in good health. This chain joins TRBV7-7 and TRBJ2-5; checking the TCRdb D call of TRBD1 is not possible without DNA. Specimen: blood T cells: a sorted CD56 or NKG2C T cell subset, CD4+ or CD8+ T cells, or bulk PBMC T cells (not recorded which). This CDR3 is CASSLGQIEETQYF.